One and the same sample provided the 28 T cell receptor beta chains below, sequenced in a study of T-cell memory formation after mild COVID-19. MiXCR, applied by TCRdb to the 5' RACE reads, yields one record per CDR3 protein. The table includes under 300,000 distinct CDR3 sequences, about 17% detected once. Sequences were obtained from PBMCs or a T cell subset sorted from them (not recorded which). The receptors stem from a man in his late teens or twenties who had mild COVID-19 (a few samples of this study predate the infection). Cell type and time point are not known.

This sequence joins TRBV5-1 and TRBJ1-1, with D possibly TRBD1 on 6 matching bases. The CDR3 is 14 amino acids. CDR1 is SGHRS, CDR2 YFSETQ, per germline. Trimming left V 4 bases short and J 1 base short, with 11 bases between. CDR3 bases: TGCGCCAGCAGCGCTTTGACAGGGAACACTGAAGCTTTCTTT. The encoded protein is CASSALTGNTEAFF.

This clonotype has a count of ten or more. The genes are TRBV7-8 and TRBJ2-5; 10 bases agree with TRBD1. Germline loops: CDR1 SGHVS, CDR2 FQNEAQ. This CDR3 comprises 18 residues. The V gene end was trimmed by 6 bases and the J gene end by 3 bases; junction bases not matched to a gene: 16. The CDR3 region is CASSTGTGERGGKETQYF. In nucleotides, the CDR3 is TGTGCCAGCAGTACTGGGACAGGGGAAAGAGGAGGGAAAGAGACCCAGTACTTC.

CDR3 region: CASSQERGTQETQYF. The DNA for the CDR3 is TGCGCCAGCAGCCAAGAACGGGGGACCCAAGAGACCCAGTACTTC. This chain links TRBV4-3 with TRBJ2-5; a weak D match, TRBD2 (6 bases). Germline CDR1 and CDR2: LGHNA and YSLEER. Trimming pared 0 bases from V and 1 base from J, leaving 9 bases between. The CDR3 consists of 15 residues.

The V and J genes are TRBV6-2 or TRBV6-3 and TRBJ2-2; 15 nucleotides line up with TRBD2. CDR3 length equals 17 residues. The V gene end was trimmed by 2 bases and the J gene end by 7 bases; junction bases not matched to a gene: 5. Germline CDR1 is MNHEY and CDR2 is SVGEGT. This CDR3 reads CASSYPGLAGGFGELFF. The DNA for the CDR3 is TGTGCCAGCAGTTACCCCGGACTAGCGGGGGGGTTCGGGGAGCTGTTTTTT.

Many counts were recorded for this clonotype. This chain links TRBV7-2 with TRBJ1-6; D is ambiguous. Trimming stripped 1 base from V and 7 bases from J, with 8 bases between. In germline, CDR1 is SGHTA, CDR2 FQGNSA. The CDR3 is 14 residues long. The CDR3 sequence is CASSLDGLNSPLHF. The DNA for the CDR3 is TGTGCCAGCAGCTTAGACGGATTAAATTCACCCCTCCACTTT.

This clonotype has more than one count but fewer than ten. The chain has TRBV4-3 and TRBJ2-6; D gene uncertain. Per the germline V gene, CDR1 is LGHNA and CDR2 is YSLEER. CDR3 length equals 15 residues. Trimming took 5 bases from V and 2 from J, leaving 10 bases between them. In DNA form, the CDR3 reads TGCGCCAGCAGCGACACAGCCACTGGGGCCAACGTCCTGACTTTC. Residues: CASSDTATGANVLTF.

The chain employs TRBV5-1 and TRBJ1-1; no clear D gene. The CDR3 has 14 residues. Trimming took 2 bases from V and 1 from J, leaving 9 bases between them. Germline V gene lookup returns CDR1 SGHRS and CDR2 YFSETQ. Written as DNA, the CDR3 is TGCGCCAGCAGCTTTATAGGGAGGAACACTGAAGCTTTCTTT. It encodes CASSFIGRNTEAFF.

The chain recombines TRBV7-2 with TRBJ1-2, with D possibly matching TRBD1 (6 bases). V was pared by 5 bases and J by 4 bases, with 17 bases between. The CDR3 consists of 15 residues. Germline loops: CDR1 SGHTA, CDR2 FQGNSA. CDR3 sequence (DNA): TGTGCCAGCAGCCTAGACAGGATCCAACTCTATGGCTACACCTTC. Encoded protein: CASSLDRIQLYGYTF.

The chain links TRBV7-9 to TRBJ2-2, with a possible D match to TRBD2 (5 bases). This CDR3 comprises 15 residues. Germline V gene sequence: CDR1 SEHNR, CDR2 FQNEAQ (reference sequence). The V end was cut by 4 bases, the J end by 4 bases, with 13 bases between. This chain's CDR3 is CASSSYLAGTGELFF. In DNA form, the CDR3 reads TGTGCCAGCAGCTCCTACCTAGCCGGCACCGGGGAGCTGTTTTTT. Using reference TRBV7-9 and TRBJ2-2 for the parts outside the CDR3, the full variable domain is DTGVSQNPRHKITKRGQNVTFRCDPISEHNRLYWYRQTLGQGPEFLTYFQNEAQLEKSRLLSDRFSAERPKGSFSTLEIQRTEQGDSAMYLCASSSYLAGTGELFFGEGSRLTVL.

The rearrangement links TRBV4-1 to TRBJ2-5, with D possibly TRBD2 on 7 matching bases. V was shortened by 0 bases and J by 2 bases, with 16 bases between the two germline ends. The CDR3 spans 17 residues. Germline V gives CDR1 MGHRA, CDR2 YSYEKL. This CDR3 is CASSQEDGGPVQETQYF. The CDR3 DNA reads TGCGCCAGCAGCCAAGAGGACGGGGGGCCCGTACAAGAGACCCAGTACTTC.

The V gene is TRBV5-1, the J gene TRBJ2-5, with 11 bases lining up with TRBD2. CDR1 is SGHRS, CDR2 YFSETQ, per germline. The CDR3 runs 16 residues. J was trimmed by 2 bases and V by 2 bases; bases with no gene match: 5. CDR3 amino acids: CASSFTLAGGQETQYF. The CDR3, as DNA: TGCGCCAGCAGCTTTACCCTAGCGGGGGGTCAAGAGACCCAGTACTTC.

This clonotype was counted ten times or more. The germline gene is not matched at one end of the junction; a read error may be the cause. This chain connects TRBV7-7 to TRBJ2-3; 9 bases are a match to TRBD1. This CDR3 comprises 15 residues. CDR1 is SSHAT and CDR2 is FNYEAQ in the germline V gene (reference sequence). The CDR3, as DNA: TGTGCTAGCAGCCTACAGGGGGCCCCCACAGATACGCAGTATTTT. Amino acid sequence: CASSLQGAPTDTQYF.

The V and J genes are TRBV4-3 and TRBJ1-2, with TRBD1 matching 7 bases. Germline values: CDR1 LGHNA, CDR2 YSLEER. Germline trimming cut 1 base from V and 7 bases from J; bases unmatched to any gene: 18. The CDR3 has 18 residues. CDR3 protein: CASSQGLVVLRTGLGYTF. For the CDR3, the DNA is TGCGCCAGCAGCCAAGGGTTGGTTGTACTGAGGACAGGTCTTGGCTACACCTTC.

The chain links TRBV4-1 to TRBJ1-1; D gene ambiguous. Trimming left V 0 bases short and J 8 bases short, with 13 bases between. CDR1 is MGHRA, CDR2 YSYEKL, per germline. The CDR3 has 14 amino acids. For the CDR3, the DNA is TGCGCCAGCAGCCAAGAATCTCCTGGGCAGGAAGCTTTCTTT. Translated, it gives CASSQESPGQEAFF.

The chain combines TRBV30 with TRBJ1-1; TRBD1 agrees at 7 bases. V lost 2 bases, J lost 7 bases, and 4 bases stayed unmatched. Germline V gene data show CDR1 as GTSNPN and CDR2 as SVGIG (reference sequence). The CDR3 length is 12 residues. The CDR3 region has the DNA TGTGCCTGGAGTCCTACAGGGGTTGAAGCTTTCTTT. Translating gives CAWSPTGVEAFF.

The chain employs TRBV27 and TRBJ2-6; D is ambiguous. The CDR3 has 13 residues. Trimming took off 6 bases at V and 2 bases at J, with 5 bases between the two ends. Germline CDR1 reads MNHEY; CDR2 reads SMNVEV (reference sequence). CDR3 protein: CASRLAGANVLTF. The CDR3 nucleotides are TGTGCCAGCAGATTGGCTGGGGCCAACGTCCTGACTTTC.

This clonotype was seen only a few times. The chain links TRBV29-1 to TRBJ2-4, with D unclear. The germline V gene encodes CDR1 SQVTM and CDR2 ANQGSEA. Trimming shortened V by 4 bases and J by 0 bases, and 10 bases separated the two germline ends. CDR3 length equals 14 residues. This CDR3 reads CSVVEFLAKNIQYF. CDR3 in DNA: TGCAGCGTTGTCGAGTTCCTAGCCAAAAACATTCAGTACTTC.

This clonotype has ten or more counts. At one boundary the junction diverges from the germline segment, which might be a read error. This sequence joins TRBV7-7 and TRBJ2-3, with D possibly matching TRBD2 (5 bases). The CDR3 runs 14 residues. The germline V gene has CDR1 SSHAT and CDR2 FNYEAQ (reference sequence). The CDR3 coding sequence is TGTGCTAGCAGCTTTACGGGGAGCACAGATACGCAGTATTTT. This codes for CASSFTGSTDTQYF.

The table lists this clonotype with many counts. The chain is built from TRBV5-1 and TRBJ2-1; 7 bases agree with TRBD2. The CDR3 totals 16 residues. CDR1 SGHRS and CDR2 YFSETQ come from the germline V gene. J lost 0 bases, V lost 6 bases, and 9 bases had no gene match. CDR3 in amino acids: CASTPAGGSSYNEQFF. DNA for the CDR3: TGCGCCAGCACCCCTGCCGGGGGGAGCTCCTACAATGAGCAGTTCTTC.

This clonotype has at least ten counts. The chain links TRBV7-6 to TRBJ2-5, with D uncertain. The CDR3 is made up of 15 amino acids. CDR1 and CDR2 from the germline V gene are SGHVS and FNYEAQ. V lost 5 bases to trimming and J lost 6 bases, with 19 bases between them. The CDR3 region is CASSPSRVLLQTQYF. The CDR3 nucleotides are TGTGCCAGCAGCCCATCCCGGGTGCTCTTGCAGACCCAGTACTTC.

The rearrangement joins TRBV11-2 to TRBJ2-1; 8 bases agree with TRBD1. The CDR3 runs 12 residues. The V segment lost 1 base and the J segment 10 bases; nucleotides outside the gene matches: 0. Germline CDR1 and CDR2: SGHAT and FQNNGV. The DNA of the CDR3 is TGTGCCAGCAGCTTAGGGGACAGGGAGCAGTTCTTC. Protein sequence: CASSLGDREQFF.

A few counts support this clonotype. The chain combines TRBV10-3 with TRBJ2-7, with D unclear. Germline CDR1 reads ENHRY; CDR2 reads SYGVKD. The CDR3 is 13 residues long. Trimming left V 3 bases short and J 2 bases short, with 8 bases between. The CDR3 DNA is TGTGCCATCAGTGATGGCCCCACCTACGAGCAGTACTTC. Protein product: CAISDGPTYEQYF.

This clonotype turned up a few times. This chain connects TRBV20-1 to TRBJ1-2; tentatively, D is TRBD1 (5 bases). This CDR3 comprises 13 residues. The germline V and J ends were trimmed by 3 bases and 3 bases, with 11 bases remaining between them. CDR1 is DFQATT and CDR2 is SNEGSKA in the germline V gene (reference sequence). Here the CDR3 DNA reads TGCAGTGCTAGCCTGCGGGGGTACTATGGCTACACCTTC. Translation: CSASLRGYYGYTF.

This clonotype came up a few times. Here the CDR3 DNA reads TGTGCCAGTAGTGCTCGACAGGTCCGGGGGACTGAAGCTTTCTTT. Amino acid sequence: CASSARQVRGTEAFF. This chain links TRBV19 with TRBJ1-1; a weak D match, TRBD1 (6 bases). The V end lost 5 bases, the J end lost 5 bases, and 18 bases lay between the germline ends. This CDR3 region has 15 residues. Germline CDR1 is LNHDA and CDR2 is SQIVND (reference sequence).

V and J are TRBV6-5 and TRBJ1-4, with D perhaps TRBD1 (6 bases). V lost 5 bases and J lost 4, with 11 bases in between. The CDR3 sequence is 14 residues long. Germline loops: CDR1 MNHEY, CDR2 SVGAGI. The CDR3 reads CASSRTVNNEKLFF. The CDR3 DNA sequence: TGTGCCAGCAGTCGGACAGTCAATAATGAAAAACTGTTTTTT.

V and J are TRBV5-5 and TRBJ1-4; TRBD1 matches 8 bases. From germline, CDR1 is SGHKS and CDR2 YYEKEE (reference sequence). This CDR3 is 12 amino acids long. Losses at the gene ends were 3 bases for V and 8 bases for J; bases not matched to a gene: 0. The CDR3 spells CASSWTGEKLFF. CDR3 nucleotides: TGTGCCAGCAGCTGGACAGGGGAAAAACTGTTTTTT.

This clonotype occurred many times. The chain is built from TRBV30 and TRBJ2-7; 10 bases align to TRBD2. Trimming at V came to 0 bases and at J to 3 bases, leaving 2 bases not matched to a gene. This CDR3 region has 14 residues. CDR1 and CDR2 from the germline V gene are GTSNPN and SVGIG (reference sequence). The CDR3 loop is CAWSVLAGVYEQYF. The CDR3 nucleotides read TGTGCCTGGAGTGTTCTAGCGGGGGTCTACGAGCAGTACTTC.

The J gene is TRBJ2-3, the V gene TRBV10-3; 9 bases line up with TRBD2. Germline CDR1 and CDR2: ENHRY and SYGVKD. This CDR3 is built from 16 residues. The V segment lost 5 bases and the J segment 1 base; nucleotides outside the gene matches: 7. The DNA of the CDR3 is TGTGCCATCAGTCGGAGGAGGACTAGCGGCACAGATACGCAGTATTTT. This gives the protein CAISRRRTSGTDTQYF.